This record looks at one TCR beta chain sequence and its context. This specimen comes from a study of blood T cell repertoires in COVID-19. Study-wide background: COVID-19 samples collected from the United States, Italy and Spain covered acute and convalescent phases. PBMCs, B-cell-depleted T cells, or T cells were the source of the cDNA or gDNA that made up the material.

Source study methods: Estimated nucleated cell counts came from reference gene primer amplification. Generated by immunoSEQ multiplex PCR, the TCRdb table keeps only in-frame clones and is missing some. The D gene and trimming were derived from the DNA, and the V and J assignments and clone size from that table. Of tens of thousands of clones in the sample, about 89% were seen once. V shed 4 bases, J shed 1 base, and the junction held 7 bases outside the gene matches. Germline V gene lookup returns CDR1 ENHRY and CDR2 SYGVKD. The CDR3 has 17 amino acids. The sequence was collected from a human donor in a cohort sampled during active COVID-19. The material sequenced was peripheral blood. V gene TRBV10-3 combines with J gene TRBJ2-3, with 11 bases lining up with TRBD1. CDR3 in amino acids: CAISAGQGALGTDTQYF. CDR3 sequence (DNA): TGTGCCATCAGTGCTGGACAGGGGGCGCTGGGCACAGATACGCAGTATTTT.